The entry below gives a single TCR beta chain sequence along with its context. Its matching antigen is unknown. TCRdb redid the calling of the RT-PCR reads with MiXCR, one entry per CDR3 protein. This sample carries around 320,000 distinct CDR3 sequences, about 20% of them seen once, and the ten largest clones take approximately 10%. CDR3 length equals 13 residues. Germline assignment: CDR1 SGHRS and CDR2 YFSETQ. V lost 4 bases and J lost 4, with 11 bases in between. The entry originates in a study of response to subunit inactivated influenza vaccine. Study-level findings and limits: With each seasonal influenza vaccination, the authors suggested, few new T cells are recruited.

This TCR was sampled from a man in his fifties or sixties who received an inactivated influenza vaccine. The specimen was PBMCs from blood, collected less than 22 months after vaccination. The J gene is TRBJ2-5, the V gene TRBV5-1, with D tentatively TRBD1 (5 bases). The CDR3 spells CASSQGEVETQYF. CDR3 sequence (DNA): TGCGCCAGCAGCCAAGGGGAAGTAGAGACCCAGTACTTC.